This entry lists 18 T cell receptor beta chains sequenced from one sample in a study of control samples from healthy donors and cancer patients. The assay was immunoSEQ multiplex PCR, and TCRdb's table has in-frame clones only and misses some. The sample contains 210,000 or so clones, about nine tenths of which appear only once. Sample: blood. Receptors originate from a man aged 25-45 years in good health.

The chain carries TRBV13 and TRBJ1-3; TRBD1 agrees at 9 bases. The CDR3 is made up of 17 amino acids. Looked up from germline, CDR1 is PRHDT and CDR2 is FYEKMQ (reference sequence). With V trimmed by 4 bases and J by 3 bases, 10 bases remained unmatched. CDR3 nucleotides: TGTGCCAGCAGCTCGACTCCGACAGGGGGTTTTGGAAACACCATATATTTT. Its translation is CASSSTPTGGFGNTIYF.

The chain has TRBV7-9 and TRBJ1-2; TRBD1 aligns across 8 bases. Germline CDR1 reads SEHNR; CDR2 reads FQNEAQ (reference sequence). This CDR3 is built from 13 residues. J gave up 8 bases and V 3 bases, and 5 bases lay outside the gene matches. The CDR3 here is CASSLDRVGGYTF. CDR3 nucleotide sequence: TGTGCCAGCAGCTTGGACAGGGTTGGAGGCTACACCTTC.

The rearrangement joins TRBV24-1 to TRBJ1-5; D gene ambiguous. The germline V and J ends were trimmed by 5 bases and 0 bases, with 7 bases remaining between them. The germline V gene encodes CDR1 KGHDR and CDR2 SFDVKD. The CDR3 totals 14 residues. The CDR3: CATSGGDSNQPQHF. The CDR3 DNA sequence: TGTGCCACCAGTGGGGGAGATAGCAATCAGCCCCAGCATTTT.

V usage is TRBV10-2 and J usage is TRBJ1-6; D gene unclear. CDR3 length: 14 residues. The V and J ends lost 2 bases and 4 bases respectively, with 6 bases between them. Germline values: CDR1 WSHSY, CDR2 SAAADI. The CDR3 DNA follows: TGCGCCAGCAGTGAGGGCAGGTATAATTCACCCCTCCACTTT. This encodes CASSEGRYNSPLHF.

This sequence joins TRBV7-2 and TRBJ2-3; D is perhaps TRBD2 (7 bases). The CDR3 sequence is 16 residues long. From germline, CDR1 is SGHTA and CDR2 FQGNSA. Deletions cut 3 bases from V and 5 bases from J, with 18 bases between. In DNA form, the CDR3 reads TGTGCCAGCAGCTTCCCCTCGGGGGGCGGGGGAGATACGCAGTATTTT. Translating it yields CASSFPSGGGGDTQYF.

The V gene is TRBV5-1, the J gene TRBJ1-1; D is unclear. The V gene's germline CDR1 is SGHRS and CDR2 YFSETQ. The CDR3 covers 16 residues. Between the trimmed V and J ends, which lost 1 base and 0 bases, there was a span of 13 bases. CDR3 nucleotides: TGCGCCAGCAGCTTGACGTCTTCCGGAGTGAACACTGAAGCTTTCTTT. Protein: CASSLTSSGVNTEAFF.

Only one count was recorded for this clone. The rearrangement joins TRBV2 to TRBJ2-1; 7 positions match TRBD1. CDR3 length equals 12 residues. CDR1 SNHLY and CDR2 FYNNEI come from the germline V gene. Losses at the gene ends were 7 bases for V and 4 bases for J; bases not matched to a gene: 1. The CDR3 sequence is CASTTGYNEQFF. The CDR3 bases are TGTGCCAGCACGACAGGGTACAATGAGCAGTTCTTC. The complete variable domain, with remaining parts taken from reference TRBV2 and TRBJ2-1, reads EPEVTQTPSHQVTQMGQEVILRCVPISNHLYFYWYRQILGQKVEFLVSFYNNEISEKSEIFDDQFSVERPDGSNFTLKIRSTKLEDSAMYFCASTTGYNEQFFGPGTRLTVL.

The chain couples TRBV6-5 to TRBJ1-1; no clear D gene. The CDR3 runs 13 residues. V dropped 10 bases and J dropped 3 bases, with 15 bases sitting between them. Germline lookup yields CDR1 MNHEY and CDR2 SVGAGI. Written as DNA, the CDR3 is TGTGCCAACCCGACGTCAGTCCACACTGAAGCTTTCTTT. Residues: CANPTSVHTEAFF.

The chain joins TRBV20-1 to TRBJ1-2, with D uncertain. Germline values: CDR1 DFQATT, CDR2 SNEGSKA (reference sequence). V shed 3 bases and J shed 0 bases, with 8 bases lying between them. The CDR3 runs to 13 residues. The CDR3 spells CSASGSPNYGYTF. The CDR3 bases are TGCAGTGCTAGTGGCAGCCCTAACTATGGCTACACCTTC.

V usage is TRBV7-2 and J usage is TRBJ2-2, with D hard to call. This CDR3 comprises 16 residues. V was pared by 1 base and J by 1 base, with 10 bases between. Germline assignment: CDR1 SGHTA and CDR2 FQGNSA. The CDR3 here is CASSLEAGKNTGELFF. The CDR3 bases are TGTGCCAGCAGCTTAGAGGCAGGAAAGAACACCGGGGAGCTGTTTTTT.

This chain links TRBV30 with TRBJ1-5; TRBD1 matches 7 bases. Per germline, CDR1 GTSNPN and CDR2 SVGIG (reference sequence). The CDR3 covers 13 residues. Germline trimming cut 5 bases from V and 9 bases from J; bases unmatched to any gene: 10. The CDR3 sequence is CAWAGTDQRPQHF. The DNA for the CDR3 is TGTGCCTGGGCCGGGACAGATCAGCGGCCCCAGCATTTT.

The chain links TRBV5-1 to TRBJ2-2, with 8 positions matching TRBD2. Looked up from germline, CDR1 is SGHRS and CDR2 is YFSETQ. The CDR3 covers 16 residues. Trimming took 0 bases from V and 6 from J; bases not matched to a gene: 7. As DNA, the CDR3 is TGCGCCAGCAGCTTGGGGCCAGCGGGGGTCCCCGGGGAGCTGTTTTTT. Protein sequence: CASSLGPAGVPGELFF.

The chain's CDR3 is CASSLGLGQDTQYF. CDR3 coding DNA: TGCGCCAGCAGCCTGGGACTCGGACAAGATACGCAGTATTTT. The chain couples TRBV10-1 to TRBJ2-3, with D possibly matching TRBD2 (6 bases). CDR3 length equals 14 residues. Trimming removed 6 bases from V and 5 bases from J, with 15 bases in between. In germline, CDR1 is WNHNN, CDR2 SYGVQD (reference sequence).

The chain joins TRBV10-3 to TRBJ2-3; D remains ambiguous. V was cut by 0 bases and J by 3 bases, with 10 bases left in between. There are 15 residues in the CDR3. CDR1 ENHRY and CDR2 SYGVKD come from the germline V gene. The CDR3 bases are TGTGCCATCAGTGAGTCGAAGGGTAGGACAGATACGCAGTATTTT. It specifies CAISESKGRTDTQYF.

This rearrangement joins TRBV29-1 to TRBJ1-3; D call uncertain. The germline V and J ends were trimmed by 2 bases and 1 base, with 6 bases remaining between them. CDR3 size: 13 residues. Germline values: CDR1 SQVTM, CDR2 ANQGSEA. The CDR3 DNA sequence: TGCAGCGTTGAAAGGCTTTCTGGAAACACCATATATTTT. Protein sequence: CSVERLSGNTIYF.

The sample holds a few counts of this clone. CDR3 in DNA: TGTGCCACTACAAGACAAACAGGGGCTAACTATGGCTACACCTTC. As protein: CATTRQTGANYGYTF. The V and J genes are TRBV19 and TRBJ1-2, with 7 bases identical to TRBD1. Germline V gene lookup returns CDR1 LNHDA and CDR2 SQIVND (reference sequence). Trimming took 10 bases from V and 0 from J; bases not matched to a gene: 11. The CDR3 has 15 residues.

V and J are TRBV20-1 and TRBJ1-2; D might be TRBD1 (5 bases). Germline V gene lookup returns CDR1 DFQATT and CDR2 SNEGSKA (reference sequence). V lost 3 bases to trimming and J lost 2 bases, with 16 bases between them. The length of the CDR3 is 15 residues. The CDR3: CSASYSGTQNYGYTF. The DNA for the CDR3 is TGCAGTGCTAGTTATTCAGGGACCCAAAACTATGGCTACACCTTC.

J is TRBJ2-2 and V is TRBV7-6; a possible D gene is TRBD1 (5 bases). CDR3 size: 16 residues. Per the germline V gene, CDR1 is SGHVS and CDR2 is FNYEAQ. V was trimmed by 1 base and J by 0 bases, leaving 9 bases between them. The CDR3 DNA sequence: TGTGCCAGCAGCTTAGTTGACAGATCGAACACCGGGGAGCTGTTTTTT. Amino acids: CASSLVDRSNTGELFF.